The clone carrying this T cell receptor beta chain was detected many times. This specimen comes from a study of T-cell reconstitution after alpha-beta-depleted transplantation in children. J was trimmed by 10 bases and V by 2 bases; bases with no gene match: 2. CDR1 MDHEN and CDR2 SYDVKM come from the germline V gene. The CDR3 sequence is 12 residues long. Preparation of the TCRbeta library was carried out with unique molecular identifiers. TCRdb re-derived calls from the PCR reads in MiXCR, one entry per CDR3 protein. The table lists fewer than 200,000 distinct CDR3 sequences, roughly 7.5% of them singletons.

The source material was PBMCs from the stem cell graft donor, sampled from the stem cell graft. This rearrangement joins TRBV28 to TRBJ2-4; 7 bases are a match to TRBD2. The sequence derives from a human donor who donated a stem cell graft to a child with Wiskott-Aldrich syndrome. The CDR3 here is CASSLAGDIQYF. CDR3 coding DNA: TGTGCCAGCAGTTTAGCGGGGGATATTCAGTACTTC. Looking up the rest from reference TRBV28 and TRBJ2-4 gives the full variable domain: DVKVTQSSRYLVKRTGEKVFLECVQDMDHENMFWYRQDPGLGLRLIYFSYDVKMKEKGDIPEGYSVSREKKERFSLILESASTNQTSMYLCASSLAGDIQYFGAGTRLSVL.